This T cell receptor beta chain came from a study of blood T cell repertoires in COVID-19. Overall study context: There were acute and convalescent COVID-19 samples, and they came from the United States, Italy and Spain.

The table came from immunoSEQ multiplex PCR; TCRdb's copy has only in-frame clones and leaves some out. The table lists 270,000 or so clones, more than 85% of them singletons. Germline V gene data show CDR1 as MNHEY and CDR2 as SMNVEV (reference sequence). The CDR3 is 13 amino acids. V lost 3 bases and J lost 4, with 9 bases in between. Participants came from 24 US areas, aged about 18 to 100 years. This chain uses TRBV27 with TRBJ1-2, with D hard to call. The sequenced material came from PBMCs or T cells enriched from blood (not recorded which). This clonotype was obtained from a man aged 35-49 years who had been exposed to COVID-19. CDR3 sequence reads: CASSLNSGYGYTF. In nucleotides, the CDR3 is TGTGCCAGCAGTTTGAACAGCGGCTATGGCTACACCTTC.